Listed below are T cell receptor beta chains from one sample, sequenced in a study of vaccination effects on CD4 cells after COVID-19. TCRdb's copy holds only in-frame clones and misses some; the assay was immunoSEQ multiplex PCR. The sample yields around 66,000 clones, roughly 74% seen once. These receptors have no identified antigens. The sequencing used CD4+ T cells from PBMCs cultured without peptide, collected after COVID-19 vaccination. The receptors were sampled from a human donor who received a COVID-19 vaccine. The CDR3 runs from the conserved cysteine through the conserved F or W. A D gene is named only where the DNA matches it firmly. Expanded clones get a size class; other rows say once, few or many, or leave the size out.

J gene: TRBJ2-5
V gene: TRBV7-2
D gene: -
clone size: -
CDR3 protein: CASSASRGEETQYF
CDR3 DNA: TGTGCCAGCAGCGCTAGCCGGGGAGAAGAGACCCAGTACTTC

J gene: TRBJ1-2
V gene: TRBV11-2
D gene: -
clone size: few
CDR3 protein: CASSFRTDSAGYTF
CDR3 DNA: TGTGCCAGCAGCTTCCGGACGGACTCCGCGGGCTACACCTTC

J gene: TRBJ2-6
V gene: TRBV9
D gene: -
clone size: once
CDR3 protein: CASSVEVRGANVLTF
CDR3 DNA: TGTGCCAGCAGCGTAGAGGTGAGGGGGGCCAACGTCCTGACTTTC

J gene: TRBJ1-1
V gene: TRBV18
D gene: -
clone size: -
CDR3 protein: CASSPTINTEAFF
CDR3 DNA: TGTGCCAGCTCACCAACCATTAACACTGAAGCTTTCTTT

J gene: TRBJ2-2
V gene: TRBV29-1
D gene: -
clone size: -
CDR3 protein: CSAARGNANTGELFF
CDR3 DNA: TGCAGCGCCGCTCGTGGGAACGCGAACACCGGGGAGCTGTTTTTT

J gene: TRBJ1-5
V gene: TRBV7-8
D gene: TRBD1
clone size: -
CDR3 protein: CASSQTGGQPQHF
CDR3 DNA: TGTGCCAGCAGCCAGACAGGGGGCCAGCCCCAGCATTTT

J gene: TRBJ2-5
V gene: TRBV5-5
D gene: TRBD2
clone size: -
CDR3 protein: CASTSSPAGEDETQYF
CDR3 DNA: TGTGCCAGCACCTCATCCCCAGCGGGGGAGGATGAGACCCAGTACTTC

J gene: TRBJ1-1
V gene: TRBV18
D gene: -
clone size: -
CDR3 protein: CASLSLKDTEAFF
CDR3 DNA: TGTGCCAGCTTGAGTTTGAAGGATACTGAAGCTTTCTTT

J gene: TRBJ2-1
V gene: TRBV4-3
D gene: TRBD2
clone size: -
CDR3 protein: CASSQGPGTSGNEQFF
CDR3 DNA: TGCGCCAGCAGCCAAGGACCCGGGACTAGCGGCAATGAGCAGTTCTTC

J gene: TRBJ1-5
V gene: TRBV30
D gene: TRBD1
clone size: -
CDR3 protein: CAWSRRDREHQPQHF
CDR3 DNA: TGTGCCTGGTCCCGCCGGGACAGGGAGCATCAGCCCCAGCATTTT